Below are 22 T cell receptor beta chains sequenced from a single sample in a study of identical twins. MiXCR, run by TCRdb on the 5' RACE reads, gives a single entry per CDR3 protein. The sample records 520,000 or so distinct CDR3 sequences, roughly a fifth being singletons. The sample also formed part of further work on T cells expressing NK-cell markers.

The sample taken for sequencing was CD4+ T cells sorted from blood. These receptors originate from a woman aged 18-35 years in good health.

This clonotype was seen at least ten times. The genes are TRBV5-6 and TRBJ2-1; unclear D gene. Germline V CDR1 and CDR2: SGHDT, YYEEEE. The CDR3 length is 14 residues. V shed 4 bases and J shed 0 bases, with 8 bases lying between them. The CDR3 region is CASSLGSSYNEQFF. CDR3 nucleotides: TGTGCCAGCAGCCTGGGCTCCTCCTACAATGAGCAGTTCTTC.

The rearrangement uses TRBV29-1 and TRBJ1-2; perhaps TRBD1 as D (5 bases). The CDR3 runs to 12 residues. Germline CDR1 and CDR2: SQVTM and ANQGSEA. The V end was cut by 6 bases, the J end by 6 bases, with 14 bases between. The CDR3 DNA reads TGCAGCGTCCTAACAGGAGTCGATGGCTACACCTTC. It encodes CSVLTGVDGYTF.

The V call is TRBV7-8, the J call TRBJ2-2; perhaps D is TRBD1 or TRBD2 (6 bases each). V dropped 8 bases and J dropped 4 bases, with 17 bases sitting between them. Germline loops: CDR1 SGHVS, CDR2 FQNEAQ. This CDR3 spans 15 amino acids. For the CDR3, the DNA is TGTGCCAGCCGGCGGGGAAGGGACACCACCGGGGAGCTGTTTTTT. It codes for CASRRGRDTTGELFF.

The chain uses TRBV5-1 and TRBJ2-3; D not resolved. Germline-derived CDR1 and CDR2 are SGHRS and YFSETQ. V dropped 2 bases and J dropped 0 bases, with 10 bases sitting between them. The CDR3 is made up of 15 amino acids. The DNA for the CDR3 is TGCGCCAGCAGCTTCGGGTTATTAAGCACAGATACGCAGTATTTT. Translation: CASSFGLLSTDTQYF.

This clonotype was picked up a small number of times. This rearrangement joins TRBV20-1 to TRBJ2-1; TRBD1 aligns across 10 bases. J gave up 12 bases and V 6 bases, and 14 bases lay outside the gene matches. Germline values: CDR1 DFQATT, CDR2 SNEGSKA (reference sequence). This CDR3 region has 14 residues. Here the CDR3 DNA reads TGCAGTGCAGCCGGGACAGGGGACCCGGGGGGGCAGTTCTTC. Its protein is CSAAGTGDPGGQFF.

This clonotype was recorded a few times. The rearrangement links TRBV20-1 to TRBJ2-7, with D unresolved. The germline V gene has CDR1 DFQATT and CDR2 SNEGSKA (reference sequence). V dropped 5 bases and J dropped 2 bases, with 13 bases sitting between them. The CDR3 is 13 residues long. CDR3 nucleotide sequence: TGCAGTGCTCTGACACGTCAGACCTACGAGCAGTACTTC. Encoded protein: CSALTRQTYEQYF.

The chain carries TRBV7-2 and TRBJ2-5; 7 bases line up with TRBD1. Unmatched junction bases numbered 6, after V lost 3 bases and J lost 5 bases. Germline V gives CDR1 SGHTA, CDR2 FQGNSA. The CDR3 runs 14 residues. The chain's CDR3 is CASSFNRGHETQYF. The CDR3 coding sequence is TGTGCCAGCAGCTTTAATAGGGGGCACGAGACCCAGTACTTC.

A few counts support this clonotype. The chain couples TRBV6-1 to TRBJ1-3; D possibly corresponds to TRBD1 (5 bases). V lost 6 bases, J lost 4 bases, and 13 bases lay in between. In germline, CDR1 is MNHNS, CDR2 SASEGT. CDR3 length: 14 residues. The CDR3 protein is CASSRPGNGNTIYF. The CDR3 DNA reads as TGTGCCAGCAGCCGCCCAGGGAACGGAAACACCATATATTTT.

This clonotype was recorded at least ten times. The chain joins TRBV12-3 or TRBV12-4 to TRBJ2-3, with unresolved D. V was clipped by 3 bases and J by 1 base, with 2 bases between them. The CDR3 sequence is 12 residues long. In DNA, the CDR3 is TGTGCCAGCAGTTTGCGCACAGATACGCAGTATTTT. Translating it yields CASSLRTDTQYF.

This clonotype was counted at least ten times. The chain uses TRBV5-1 and TRBJ2-3; no reliable D call. This CDR3 comprises 14 residues. The V and J ends lost 0 bases and 2 bases respectively, with 7 bases between them. The germline V gene encodes CDR1 SGHRS and CDR2 YFSETQ. The CDR3 region is CASSLEKYTDTQYF. The CDR3 DNA sequence: TGCGCCAGCAGCTTGGAGAAGTACACAGATACGCAGTATTTT.

The rearrangement uses TRBV6-4 and TRBJ2-6; D is unclear. The germline V gene has CDR1 MRHNA and CDR2 SNTAGT. The V and J ends lost 4 bases and 3 bases respectively, with 7 bases between them. The CDR3 length is 14 residues. The CDR3 reads CASSAEVGANVLTF. The CDR3 bases are TGTGCCAGCAGTGCTGAGGTTGGGGCCAACGTCCTGACTTTC.

This clonotype came up a few times. The V call is TRBV12-3 or TRBV12-4, the J call TRBJ2-1, with 8 bases aligning to TRBD1. This CDR3 region has 15 residues. The junction had 10 bases not matched to a gene; V was cut back by 2 bases and J by 10 bases. The CDR3 region has the DNA TGTGCCAGCAGTTTACGGGCAGGGGGCTATGGAGAGCAGTTCTTC. This translates into CASSLRAGGYGEQFF.

The chain is built from TRBV6-5 and TRBJ2-5, with D hard to call. Trimming pared 0 bases from V and 3 bases from J, leaving 8 bases between. The CDR3 runs to 14 residues. The germline V gene encodes CDR1 MNHEY and CDR2 SVGAGI. The CDR3: CASSYSTAKETQYF. CDR3 in DNA: TGTGCCAGCAGTTACTCGACTGCAAAAGAGACCCAGTACTTC.

This clonotype has a single count. Here the CDR3 DNA reads TGTGCCAGCAGCCCCTATGTGGGAGGAAGCGAGCAGTACTTC. Encoded protein: CASSPYVGGSEQYF. This chain connects TRBV6-1 to TRBJ2-7; weak D call: TRBD2 (6 bases). V was trimmed by 6 bases and J by 6 bases, leaving 18 bases between them. The V gene's germline CDR1 is MNHNS and CDR2 SASEGT. The CDR3 sequence is 14 residues long.

CDR3 sequence (DNA): TGCAGTGCTAGACCCTTACAGGGGGGAAGCACAGATACGCAGTATTTT. It codes for CSARPLQGGSTDTQYF. The chain couples TRBV20-1 to TRBJ2-3, with 8 bases that match TRBD1. CDR3 size: 16 residues. J lost 0 bases, V lost 2 bases, and 7 bases had no gene match. The V gene's germline CDR1 is DFQATT and CDR2 SNEGSKA (reference sequence).

The chain carries TRBV5-4 and TRBJ2-7, with D maybe TRBD1 (6 bases). The CDR3 is made up of 15 amino acids. V was clipped by 4 bases and J by 5 bases, with 19 bases between them. Germline V gives CDR1 SGHNT, CDR2 YYREEE (reference sequence). The CDR3 is CASSLAGTGFHEQYF. The CDR3, as DNA: TGTGCCAGCAGCCTGGCCGGAACAGGGTTCCACGAGCAGTACTTC.

The chain links TRBV19 to TRBJ1-2, with 8 bases aligning to TRBD1. The V and J ends lost 5 bases and 2 bases, in that order; junction bases with no gene match: 7. Germline CDR1 and CDR2: LNHDA and SQIVND (reference sequence). The CDR3 extends over 15 amino acids. CDR3 DNA sequence: TGTGCCAGTAGTCCTCGGGACAGGAGAAACTATGGCTACACCTTC. Protein sequence: CASSPRDRRNYGYTF.

A few counts support this clonotype. V usage is TRBV12-3 or TRBV12-4 and J usage is TRBJ1-2; D might be TRBD1 (6 bases). The CDR3 loop spans 14 amino acids. Trimming took 4 bases from V and 8 from J, leaving 17 bases between them. The DNA for the CDR3 is TGTGCCAGCAGTTCTTTCCAGGGGTCTTGGGGCTACACCTTC. It codes for CASSSFQGSWGYTF.

This chain uses TRBV7-9 with TRBJ1-1; weak D call: TRBD1 (6 bases). Deletions cut 5 bases from V and 4 bases from J, with 11 bases between. The CDR3 has 13 residues. The germline gives CDR1 SEHNR, CDR2 FQNEAQ (reference sequence). The CDR3 nucleotides read TGTGCCAGCAGCCTACTACAGGGCACTGAAGCTTTCTTT. Translating it yields CASSLLQGTEAFF.

This clonotype was observed a few times. This chain uses TRBV14 with TRBJ1-1; D uncertain. The CDR3 is made up of 14 amino acids. The V gene lost 0 bases and the J gene lost 3 bases, with 8 bases spanning the gap. Per the germline V gene, CDR1 is SGHDN and CDR2 is FVKESK. Here the CDR3 DNA reads TGTGCCAGCAGCCAAGATCACGGTTACACTGAAGCTTTCTTT. It encodes CASSQDHGYTEAFF.

The rearrangement uses TRBV10-3 and TRBJ2-2; D may be TRBD1 (6 bases). Germline CDR1 ENHRY, CDR2 SYGVKD. The CDR3 totals 16 residues. V was clipped by 3 bases and J by 6 bases, with 17 bases between them. The DNA for the CDR3 is TGTGCCATCAGTGAATCAAATCCAGGGGTGCCCGGGGAGCTGTTTTTT. This translates into CAISESNPGVPGELFF.

The V and J genes are TRBV5-1 and TRBJ1-1; a weak D match, TRBD1 (5 bases). Germline-derived CDR1 and CDR2 are SGHRS and YFSETQ. The CDR3 runs to 13 residues. Trimming removed 5 bases at V and 4 bases at J, with 12 bases between. CDR3 amino acids: CASSSQVGTEAFF. The DNA for the CDR3 is TGCGCCAGCAGTTCACAGGTTGGCACTGAAGCTTTCTTT.